This T cell receptor beta chain was observed in a study of neoadjuvant anti-PD-1 for oral cavity cancer. The wider study: Patients mostly received three to four biweekly nivolumab doses at 3 mg/kg before surgery. Patients without progression received a fourth nivolumab dose around day 43, then surgical resection on days 50-56.

Measured with immunoSEQ multiplex PCR; TCRdb has only the in-frame clones, and not every one. The repertoire holds over 13,000 clones, with approximately 70% as singletons. This CDR3 contains 17 residues. V lost 3 bases and J lost 5; bases outside the gene matches: 9. The germline CDR1 and CDR2 sequences are SGHTA and FQGTGA. Sample time point: after neoadjuvant nivolumab, at surgical resection. Notes on this clone: What it binds is unknown.

Study-level points and caveats: Non-responders to neoadjuvant nivolumab had significantly more clonal PBMC T cells than responders.

Sample: PBMCs, taken after nivolumab (anti-PD-1) treatment. The V call is TRBV7-3, the J call TRBJ2-3; 12 bases map to TRBD2. The sequence came from a person aged 35 to 85 with oral cavity squamous cell carcinoma. The CDR3 sequence: CASSFSSTSGSRDTQYF. In DNA, the CDR3 is TGTGCCAGCAGCTTCTCCTCGACTAGCGGGAGCCGAGATACGCAGTATTTT. The full variable domain, completed using reference TRBV7-3 and TRBJ2-3, is GAGVSQTPSNKVTEKGKYVELRCDPISGHTALYWYRQSLGQGPEFLIYFQGTGAADDSGLPNDRFFAVRPEGSVSTLKIQRTERGDSAVYLCASSFSSTSGSRDTQYFGPGTRLTVL.